The clone carrying this TCR beta chain showed up just once. The data belong to a study of brain T cells in children with intractable seizures. The table came from immunoSEQ multiplex PCR; TCRdb's copy has only in-frame clones and leaves some out. Of about 76,000 clones in the sample, 90% to 95% are singletons; the top ten hold 1.5%. CDR1 SGHKS and CDR2 YYEKEE come from the germline V gene (reference sequence). The V end was cut by 4 bases, the J end by 0 bases, with 16 bases between. This CDR3 is 16 amino acids long. The material was peripheral blood, obtained at surgery. The source is a boy under two years old with tuberous sclerosis and intractable seizures. The V call is TRBV5-5, the J call TRBJ1-1, with D perhaps TRBD1 (5 bases). The CDR3 spells CASSATGTVMNTEAFF. CDR3 coding DNA: TGTGCCAGCAGCGCTACCGGGACGGTTATGAACACTGAAGCTTTCTTT.